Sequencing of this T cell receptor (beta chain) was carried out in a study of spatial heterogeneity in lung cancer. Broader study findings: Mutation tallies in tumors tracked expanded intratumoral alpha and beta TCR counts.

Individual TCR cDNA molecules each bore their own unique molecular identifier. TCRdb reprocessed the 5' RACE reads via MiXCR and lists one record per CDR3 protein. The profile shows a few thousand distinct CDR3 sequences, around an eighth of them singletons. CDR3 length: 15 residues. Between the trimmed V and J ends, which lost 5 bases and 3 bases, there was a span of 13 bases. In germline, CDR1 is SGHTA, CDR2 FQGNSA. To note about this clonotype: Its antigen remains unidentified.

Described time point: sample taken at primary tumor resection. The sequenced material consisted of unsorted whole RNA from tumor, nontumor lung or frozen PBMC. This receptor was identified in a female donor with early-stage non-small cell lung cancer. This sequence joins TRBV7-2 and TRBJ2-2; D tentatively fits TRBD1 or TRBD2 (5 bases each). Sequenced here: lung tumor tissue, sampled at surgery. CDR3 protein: CASSSPGAYTGELFF. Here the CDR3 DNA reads TGTGCCAGCAGCAGCCCCGGGGCATACACCGGGGAGCTGTTTTTT.